This T cell receptor beta chain was identified in a study of memory CD4+ T cells and cytomegalovirus serostatus. Single viable CD3+CD4+CD8-CD45RO+ cells were sorted as the memory CD4+ T cells. Original analysis: Out-of-frame sequences were removed, leaving 2 million to 2.5 million distinct TCRbeta sequences. Clones were read by immunoSEQ multiplex PCR, and TCRdb kept only the in-frame ones, dropping some. The V and J calls and clone size were taken over from that table, and D and trimming were inferred from the DNA. The sample contains about 60,000 clones, roughly 80% of which appear only once. Study conclusions and caveats: Suggested: most of the CMV-linked TCR signature lies in CD4+ memory cells.

V was pared by 3 bases and J by 1 base, with 13 bases between. The CDR3 is made up of 15 amino acids. CDR1 is SEHNR and CDR2 is FQNEAQ in the germline V gene (reference sequence). As to this clone: The antigen is not known.

The TCR sequence derives from an adult in good health and CMV-seronegative. The sequenced sample was memory CD4+ T cells from blood. The chain carries TRBV7-9 and TRBJ2-7; weak D call: TRBD2 (5 bases). CDR3 amino acids: CASSLLATTSYEQYF. CDR3 nucleotide sequence: TGTGCCAGCAGCTTGTTGGCGACTACTTCCTACGAGCAGTACTTC.